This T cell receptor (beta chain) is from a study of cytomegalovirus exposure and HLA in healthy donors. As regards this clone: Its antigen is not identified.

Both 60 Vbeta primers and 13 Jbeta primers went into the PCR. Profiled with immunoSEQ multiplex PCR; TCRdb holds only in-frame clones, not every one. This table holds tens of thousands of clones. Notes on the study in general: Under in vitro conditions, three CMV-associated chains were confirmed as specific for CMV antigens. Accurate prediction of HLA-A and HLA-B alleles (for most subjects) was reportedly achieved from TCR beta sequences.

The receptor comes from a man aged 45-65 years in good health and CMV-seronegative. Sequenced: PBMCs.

DNA for the CDR3: TGTGCCAGTCAACCGGGACTACCGAACACCGGGGAGCTGTTTTTT. This translates into CASQPGLPNTGELFF. This chain connects TRBV18 to TRBJ2-2; 7 bases agree with TRBD2. CDR3 length equals 15 residues. Germline CDR1 is KGHSH and CDR2 is LQKENI. V gave up 9 bases and J gave up 0 bases; unmatched junction bases: 7.